This TCR beta chain was sequenced in a study of blood T cell repertoires in COVID-19. Overall study context: Samples came from the United States, Italy and Spain, spanning acute and convalescent COVID-19. PBMCs, B-cell-depleted T cells, or T cells were the source of the cDNA or gDNA that made up the material.

V dropped 2 bases and J dropped 9; count of bases not matched to a gene: 8. The CDR3 runs 15 residues. CDR1 is MNHEY and CDR2 is SMNVEV in the germline V gene (reference sequence). Per the original data handling: Counts of nucleated cells, estimated from reference gene primer amplification, were obtained. Using immunoSEQ multiplex PCR, the repertoire was profiled, and TCRdb retains in-frame clones only, with some absent. V and J calls and clone size are given by that table; D and trimming were obtained from the DNA. This table holds some 400,000 clones, around 87% found once. This TCR was recovered from a woman aged 55-70 years with COVID-19, enrolled during active disease. Sequenced input: peripheral blood. The V gene is TRBV27, the J gene TRBJ1-4, with 8 positions matching TRBD1. The CDR3 spells CASSLPRARGQKLFF. DNA for the CDR3: TGTGCCAGCAGTTTACCCCGGGCCAGGGGGCAAAAACTGTTTTTT. Full variable domain (rest looked up from reference TRBV27 and TRBJ1-4): EAQVTQNPRYLITVTGKKLTVTCSQNMNHEYMSWYRQDPGLGLRQIYYSMNVEVTDKGDVPEGYKVSRKEKRNFPLILESPSPNQTSLYFCASSLPRARGQKLFFGSGTQLSVL.